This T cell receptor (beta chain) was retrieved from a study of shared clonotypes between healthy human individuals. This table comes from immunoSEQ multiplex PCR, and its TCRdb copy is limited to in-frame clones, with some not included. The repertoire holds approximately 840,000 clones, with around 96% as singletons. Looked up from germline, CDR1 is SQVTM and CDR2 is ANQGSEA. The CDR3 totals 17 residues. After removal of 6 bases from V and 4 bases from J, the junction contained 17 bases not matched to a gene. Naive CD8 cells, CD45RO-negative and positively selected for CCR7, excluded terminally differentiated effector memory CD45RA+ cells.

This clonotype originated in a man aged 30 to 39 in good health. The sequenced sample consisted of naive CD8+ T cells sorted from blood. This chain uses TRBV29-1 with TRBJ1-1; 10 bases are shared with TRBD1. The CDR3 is CSVAGTGAARGTTEAFF. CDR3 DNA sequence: TGCAGCGTCGCCGGGACAGGGGCCGCAAGGGGTACCACTGAAGCTTTCTTT.